These T cell receptor beta chains were read from a single sample in a study of cytomegalovirus exposure and HLA in healthy donors. Only in-frame clones appear in the TCRdb table, and some are missing; sequencing was by immunoSEQ multiplex PCR. The sample has 110,000 or so clones; about 75% are singletons. Sequencing was done on a sample of PBMCs. Every receptor here comes from a woman between 40 and 55 years old in good health and CMV-seropositive. The CDR3 runs from the conserved cysteine through the conserved F or W. A D gene is named only where the DNA matches it firmly. The listing skips clone size in some rows; elsewhere it reads once, few, many or a size class.

.	TRBD1	TRBV6-5	TRBJ2-1	CASSTPQGNNEQFF	TGTGCCAGCAGTACGCCACAGGGGAACAATGAGCAGTTCTTC
.	.	TRBV2	TRBJ1-1	CARRRGMNTEAFF	TGTGCCCGAAGGAGGGGCATGAACACTGAAGCTTTCTTT
.	TRBD2	TRBV19	TRBJ2-7	CASSIRGEPAYEQYF	TGTGCCAGTAGTATCCGGGGGGAACCTGCTTACGAGCAGTACTTC
.	.	TRBV23-1	TRBJ1-1	CALPVSEGPMNTEAFF	TGCGCCTTACCAGTTTCGGAGGGCCCCATGAACACTGAAGCTTTCTTT
.	TRBD1	TRBV18	TRBJ1-1	CASSRGTGAEEAFF	TGTGCCAGCTCACGGGGGACAGGGGCCGAAGAAGCTTTCTTT
.	TRBD1	TRBV5-4	TRBJ1-6	CASSTGQERDSPLHF	TGTGCCAGCAGCACCGGACAGGAAAGAGATTCACCCCTCCACTTT
.	.	TRBV2	TRBJ2-5	CASTVQETQYF	TGTGCCAGCACGGTCCAAGAGACCCAGTACTTC
.	TRBD1	TRBV6-6	TRBJ1-1	CASSYDKGQAFF	TGTGCCAGCAGTTACGACAAGGGACAGGCTTTCTTT
.	TRBD2	TRBV7-6	TRBJ2-2	CASSLASGGNTGELFF	TGTGCCAGCAGCTTGGCCAGCGGGGGGAACACCGGGGAGCTGTTTTTT
.	TRBD1	TRBV7-2	TRBJ2-1	CASRARQGANNEQFF	TGTGCCAGCAGGGCCCGGCAGGGGGCCAACAATGAGCAGTTCTTC
.	TRBD2	TRBV6-1	TRBJ2-7	CASTPSGGLSYEQYF	TGTGCCAGCACCCCGTCGGGAGGCCTCTCCTACGAGCAGTACTTC
.	.	TRBV2	TRBJ1-2	CASSSGVYTF	TGTGCCAGCAGTTCAGGGGTCTACACCTTC
.	TRBD2	TRBV18	TRBJ2-2	CASSPLAGHVGTGELFF	TGTGCCAGCTCACCACTAGCGGGACATGTGGGGACCGGGGAGCTGTTTTTT
.	.	TRBV2	TRBJ2-2	CASSKSYRTTVNTGELFF	TGTGCCAGCAGTAAGTCGTATCGGACAACTGTGAACACCGGGGAGCTGTTTTTT
.	TRBD1	TRBV18	TRBJ1-1	CASSHRTGVITEAFF	TGTGCCAGCTCACACCGGACAGGAGTAATCACTGAAGCTTTCTTT
.	TRBD2	TRBV5-4	TRBJ2-1	CASSVGGTSGNNEQFF	TGTGCCAGCAGCGTAGGAGGGACTAGCGGGAACAATGAGCAGTTCTTC
.	TRBD2	TRBV2	TRBJ2-2	CASSEQRGTGELFF	TGTGCCAGCAGTGAACAGCGGGGGACCGGGGAGCTGTTTTTT
.	TRBD2	TRBV11-2	TRBJ2-4	CASSSPKRTSGGERYIQYF	TGTGCCAGCAGCTCCCCTAAAAGGACTAGCGGGGGGGAAAGGTACATTCAGTACTTC
.	.	TRBV6-5	TRBJ1-1	CASSYSREMNTEAFF	TGTGCCAGCAGTTACAGTCGGGAGATGAACACTGAAGCTTTCTTT
few	.	TRBV5-1	TRBJ1-1	CASKQVANTEAFF	TGCGCCAGCAAACAGGTGGCGAACACTGAAGCTTTCTTT
.	.	TRBV4-2	TRBJ2-5	CASSQGQGLKTQYF	TGTGCCAGCAGCCAAGGGCAGGGGTTAAAGACCCAGTACTTC
.	.	TRBV29-1	TRBJ2-5	CSVSDPQETQYF	TGCAGCGTTTCAGATCCCCAAGAGACCCAGTACTTC
few	.	TRBV7-8	TRBJ1-5	CASSLTRTSSNQPQHF	TGTGCCAGCAGCCTTACGAGGACATCATCGAATCAGCCCCAGCATTTT
.	TRBD1	TRBV6-5	TRBJ2-7	CASSPRTGPYEQYF	TGTGCCAGCAGTCCCCGGACAGGTCCCTACGAGCAGTACTTC
.	.	TRBV18	TRBJ1-5	CASSPRGSNQPQHF	TGTGCCAGCTCACCACGGGGCAGCAATCAGCCCCAGCATTTT
.	TRBD1	TRBV27	TRBJ1-4	CASMDRGEKLFF	TGTGCCAGCATGGACAGGGGTGAAAAACTGTTTTTT
.	.	TRBV19	TRBJ2-2	CASSPQGVGELFF	TGTGCCAGTAGCCCACAGGGAGTCGGGGAGCTGTTTTTT
few	.	TRBV19	TRBJ1-6	CASSIDNSPLHF	TGTGCCAGTAGTATCGATAATTCACCCCTCCACTTT
.	TRBD2	TRBV19	TRBJ2-7	CASSPLAGNSYKQYF	TGTGCCAGTAGTCCCTTAGCGGGGAACTCCTACAAGCAGTACTTC
.	.	TRBV5-4	TRBJ2-3	CASSNPGSTDTQYF	TGTGCCAGCAGCAACCCAGGGAGCACAGATACGCAGTATTTT
.	.	TRBV19	TRBJ1-5	CASSRDGRFNQPQHF	TGTGCCAGTAGTAGGGACGGGAGGTTCAATCAGCCCCAGCATTTT
few	.	TRBV9	TRBJ2-2	CASSVVQGTFGELFF	TGTGCCAGCAGCGTAGTACAGGGTACCTTTGGGGAGCTGTTTTTT
.	.	TRBV6-5	TRBJ1-5	CASSGRVNQPQHF	TGTGCCAGCAGTGGCAGGGTGAATCAGCCCCAGCATTTT
.	.	TRBV30	TRBJ1-1	CAWSVRVDVEAFF	TGTGCCTGGAGTGTACGGGTGGATGTGGAAGCTTTCTTT
.	.	TRBV9	TRBJ1-2	CASSVGPGHLYGYTF	TGTGCCAGCAGCGTAGGTCCGGGACACCTCTATGGCTACACCTTC
.	.	TRBV14	TRBJ2-7	CASSPLKHPYEQYF	TGTGCCAGCAGTCCACTAAAACACCCCTACGAGCAGTACTTC
.	TRBD1	TRBV6-5	TRBJ1-1	CASSYNPGTGQDEAFF	TGTGCCAGCAGTTACAACCCTGGGACAGGGCAGGATGAAGCTTTCTTT
.	.	TRBV7-2	TRBJ1-2	CASSSSGGLGGYTF	TGTGCCAGCAGCTCATCCGGGGGGCTGGGTGGCTACACCTTC
.	.	TRBV30	TRBJ1-1	CAWSWVRTEAFF	TGTGCCTGGAGTTGGGTCAGGACAGAAGCTTTCTTT
.	TRBD1	TRBV5-1	TRBJ2-5	CASSLGGTGKEETQYF	TGCGCCAGCAGCTTGGGGGGGACAGGGAAGGAAGAGACCCAGTACTTC
.	.	TRBV9	TRBJ1-1	CASSFSAGEGTEAFF	TGTGCCAGCAGCTTCAGCGCTGGGGAGGGGACTGAAGCTTTCTTT
.	TRBD1	TRBV9	TRBJ1-4	CASSPRQGWEKLFF	TGTGCCAGCAGCCCTAGACAGGGGTGGGAAAAACTGTTTTTT